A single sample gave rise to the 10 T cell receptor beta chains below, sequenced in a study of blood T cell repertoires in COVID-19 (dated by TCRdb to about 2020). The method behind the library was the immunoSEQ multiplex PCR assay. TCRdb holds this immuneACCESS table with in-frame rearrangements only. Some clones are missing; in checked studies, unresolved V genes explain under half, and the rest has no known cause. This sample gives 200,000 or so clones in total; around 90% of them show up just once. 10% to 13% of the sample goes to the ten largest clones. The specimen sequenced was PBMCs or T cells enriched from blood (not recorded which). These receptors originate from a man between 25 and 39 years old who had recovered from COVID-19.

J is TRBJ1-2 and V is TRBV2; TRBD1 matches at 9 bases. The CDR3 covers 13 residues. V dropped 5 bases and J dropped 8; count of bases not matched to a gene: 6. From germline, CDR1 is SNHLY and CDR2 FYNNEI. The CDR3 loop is CASSPGQGLGYTF. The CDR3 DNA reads TGTGCCAGCAGTCCCGGACAGGGGTTGGGCTACACCTTC.

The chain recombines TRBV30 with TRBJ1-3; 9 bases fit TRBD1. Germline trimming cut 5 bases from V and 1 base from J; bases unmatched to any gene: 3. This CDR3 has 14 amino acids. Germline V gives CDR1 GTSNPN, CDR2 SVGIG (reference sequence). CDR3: CAWYRGQSGNTIYF. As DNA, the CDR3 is TGTGCCTGGTACAGGGGGCAATCTGGAAACACCATATATTTT.

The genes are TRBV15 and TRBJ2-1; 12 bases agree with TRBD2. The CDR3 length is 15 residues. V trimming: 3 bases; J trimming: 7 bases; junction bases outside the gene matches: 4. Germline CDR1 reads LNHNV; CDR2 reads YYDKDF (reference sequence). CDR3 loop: CATSRELAGGNEQFF. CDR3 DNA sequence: TGTGCCACCAGCAGGGAACTAGCGGGGGGTAATGAGCAGTTCTTC.

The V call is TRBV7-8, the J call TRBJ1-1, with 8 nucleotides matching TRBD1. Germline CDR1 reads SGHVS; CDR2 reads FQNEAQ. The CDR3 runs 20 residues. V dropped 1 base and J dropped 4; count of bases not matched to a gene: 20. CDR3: CASSLGLLSRGRPGGTEAFF. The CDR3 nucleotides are TGTGCCAGCAGCTTAGGCCTCTTGTCCAGGGGGCGCCCCGGGGGCACTGAAGCTTTCTTT.

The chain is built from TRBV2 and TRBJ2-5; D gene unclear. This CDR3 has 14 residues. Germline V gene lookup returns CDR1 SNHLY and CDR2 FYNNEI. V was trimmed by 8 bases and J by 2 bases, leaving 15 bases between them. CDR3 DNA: TGTGCCAGCTCGGCGTATACAGTACAAGAGACCCAGTACTTC. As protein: CASSAYTVQETQYF.

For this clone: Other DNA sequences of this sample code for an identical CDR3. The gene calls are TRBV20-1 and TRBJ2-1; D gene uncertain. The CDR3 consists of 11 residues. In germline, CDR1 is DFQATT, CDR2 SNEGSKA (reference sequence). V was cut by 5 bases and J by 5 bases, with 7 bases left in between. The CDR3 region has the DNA TGCAGTGCTCGTCCCGACAATGAGCAGTTCTTC. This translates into CSARPDNEQFF.

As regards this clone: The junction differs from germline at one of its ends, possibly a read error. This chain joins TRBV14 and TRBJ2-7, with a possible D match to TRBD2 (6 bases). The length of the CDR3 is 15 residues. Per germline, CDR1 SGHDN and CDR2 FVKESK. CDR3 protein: CASSHQGTLSSEQYF. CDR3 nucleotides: TGTGCCAGCAGCCATCAAGGGACTCTCTCCTCCGAGCAGTACTTC.

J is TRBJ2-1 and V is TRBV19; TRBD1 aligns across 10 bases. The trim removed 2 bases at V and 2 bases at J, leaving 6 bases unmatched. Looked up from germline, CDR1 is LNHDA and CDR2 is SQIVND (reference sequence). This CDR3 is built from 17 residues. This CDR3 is CASSISGTGEPYNEQFF. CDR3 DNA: TGTGCCAGTAGTATATCCGGGACAGGGGAGCCCTACAATGAGCAGTTCTTC.

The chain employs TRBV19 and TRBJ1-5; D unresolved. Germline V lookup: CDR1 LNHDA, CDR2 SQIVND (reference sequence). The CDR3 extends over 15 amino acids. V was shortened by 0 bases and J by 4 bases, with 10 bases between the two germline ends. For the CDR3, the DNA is TGTGCCAGTAGTATAGATGCCAGGTGGAATCAGCCCCAGCATTTT. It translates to CASSIDARWNQPQHF.

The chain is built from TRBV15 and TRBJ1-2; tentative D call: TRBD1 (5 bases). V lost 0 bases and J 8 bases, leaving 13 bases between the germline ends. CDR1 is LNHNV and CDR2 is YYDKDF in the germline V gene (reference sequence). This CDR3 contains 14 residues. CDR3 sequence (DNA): TGTGCCACCAGCAGAGATGGGCCAGGGTCCGGCTACACCTTC. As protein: CATSRDGPGSGYTF.